These T cell receptor beta chains were read from a single sample in a study of memory CD4+ T cells and cytomegalovirus serostatus. Clones were sequenced by immunoSEQ multiplex PCR, and TCRdb holds only the in-frame ones, with some missing. The sample includes under 55,000 clones, about 83% of them seen just once. Sequences were obtained from memory CD4+ T cells from blood. These receptors all stem from an adult in good health and CMV-seropositive. Each CDR3 is given with its conserved first and last residue. D genes are given only for firm matches. Some rows have no size entry. The others give once, few or many, or a class for an expanded clone.

d_call: TRBD1; j_call: TRBJ1-5; v_call: TRBV28; clone_size: .; cdr3_aa: CASSSGQGRRYYQPQHF; cdr3_nt: TGTGCCAGCAGTTCGGGACAGGGCCGCCGATATTATCAGCCCCAGCATTTT
d_call: TRBD2; j_call: TRBJ2-7; v_call: TRBV4-1; clone_size: .; cdr3_aa: CASSLVPGLAGGSYEQYF; cdr3_nt: TGCGCCAGCAGCCTTGTCCCGGGACTAGCGGGGGGCTCCTACGAGCAGTACTTC
d_call: .; j_call: TRBJ2-5; v_call: TRBV7-2; clone_size: .; cdr3_aa: CASSPGGAGQETQYF; cdr3_nt: TGTGCCAGCAGCCCGGGTGGGGCAGGCCAAGAGACCCAGTACTTC
d_call: .; j_call: TRBJ2-1; v_call: TRBV19; clone_size: .; cdr3_aa: CASSDLLRTRERNEQFF; cdr3_nt: TGTGCCAGTAGTGACCTTCTAAGGACCCGGGAGAGAAATGAGCAGTTCTTC
d_call: .; j_call: TRBJ2-2; v_call: TRBV4-1; clone_size: .; cdr3_aa: CASSQLQLGAAGELFF; cdr3_nt: TGCGCCAGCAGCCAACTACAGCTGGGGGCCGCCGGGGAGCTGTTTTTT
d_call: .; j_call: TRBJ1-1; v_call: TRBV20-1; clone_size: .; cdr3_aa: CSASSDRQAFF; cdr3_nt: TGCAGTGCTAGTTCGGACAGACAAGCTTTCTTT
d_call: .; j_call: TRBJ2-7; v_call: TRBV20-1; clone_size: .; cdr3_aa: CSAPKGYEQYF; cdr3_nt: TGCAGTGCCCCAAAGGGTTACGAGCAGTACTTC
d_call: TRBD1; j_call: TRBJ2-2; v_call: TRBV5-1; clone_size: .; cdr3_aa: CASSSQGYTGELFF; cdr3_nt: TGCGCCAGCAGCTCACAGGGGTACACCGGGGAGCTGTTTTTT
d_call: .; j_call: TRBJ2-3; v_call: TRBV7-6; clone_size: .; cdr3_aa: CASSLSLSTDTQYF; cdr3_nt: TGTGCCAGCAGCTTAAGTCTTAGCACAGATACGCAGTATTTT
d_call: .; j_call: TRBJ2-7; v_call: TRBV18; clone_size: .; cdr3_aa: CASSPPLGRTNEQYF; cdr3_nt: TGTGCCAGCTCACCACCGCTTGGTAGGACGAACGAGCAGTACTTC
d_call: .; j_call: TRBJ2-7; v_call: TRBV5-1; clone_size: .; cdr3_aa: CASRDGSSYEQYF; cdr3_nt: TGCGCCAGCAGGGACGGAAGTTCCTACGAGCAGTACTTC
d_call: .; j_call: TRBJ2-5; v_call: TRBV4-1; clone_size: .; cdr3_aa: CASSQGGGVAQETQYF; cdr3_nt: TGCGCCAGCAGCCAAGGCGGTGGAGTCGCCCAAGAGACCCAGTACTTC
d_call: TRBD1; j_call: TRBJ1-2; v_call: TRBV18; clone_size: .; cdr3_aa: CASSPLDRGQGASYTF; cdr3_nt: TGTGCCAGCTCGCCCCTCGACAGGGGCCAGGGTGCAAGCTACACCTTC
d_call: .; j_call: TRBJ1-1; v_call: TRBV30; clone_size: few; cdr3_aa: CAWTITPRQINTEAFF; cdr3_nt: TGTGCCTGGACCATAACCCCGAGACAGATAAACACTGAAGCTTTCTTT
d_call: .; j_call: TRBJ1-2; v_call: TRBV9; clone_size: .; cdr3_aa: CASSVGTGNYGYTF; cdr3_nt: TGTGCCAGCAGCGTAGGAACGGGTAACTATGGCTACACCTTC
d_call: .; j_call: TRBJ2-3; v_call: TRBV10-3; clone_size: .; cdr3_aa: CASAFTAKDTQYF; cdr3_nt: TGTGCCTCCGCGTTTACGGCAAAAGATACGCAGTATTTT
d_call: .; j_call: TRBJ1-3; v_call: TRBV5-1; clone_size: .; cdr3_aa: CASSLAFSTGNTIYF; cdr3_nt: TGCGCCAGCAGCTTGGCTTTCTCCACTGGAAACACCATATATTTT
d_call: .; j_call: TRBJ2-1; v_call: TRBV13; clone_size: .; cdr3_aa: CASSIYRDFYNEQFF; cdr3_nt: TGTGCCAGCAGCATATACCGGGACTTCTACAATGAGCAGTTCTTC
d_call: .; j_call: TRBJ1-3; v_call: TRBV6-5; clone_size: .; cdr3_aa: CASSRGTNGNTIYF; cdr3_nt: TGTGCCAGCAGCCGTGGGACAAATGGAAACACCATATATTTT
d_call: .; j_call: TRBJ1-5; v_call: TRBV19; clone_size: .; cdr3_aa: CASSPSPNQPQHF; cdr3_nt: TGTGCCAGTAGTCCCAGTCCAAATCAGCCCCAGCATTTT
d_call: TRBD1; j_call: TRBJ1-4; v_call: TRBV7-9; clone_size: .; cdr3_aa: CASSLAQGAGEKLFF; cdr3_nt: TGTGCCAGCAGCTTAGCCCAGGGGGCTGGTGAAAAACTGTTTTTT
d_call: .; j_call: TRBJ1-5; v_call: TRBV19; clone_size: .; cdr3_aa: CASSIRGRGPSNQPQHF; cdr3_nt: TGTGCCAGTAGTATAAGGGGCAGGGGCCCTAGCAATCAGCCCCAGCATTTT
d_call: .; j_call: TRBJ1-2; v_call: TRBV4-2; clone_size: few; cdr3_aa: CASSRGLLYGYTF; cdr3_nt: TGTGCCAGCAGCCGGGGACTGCTCTATGGCTACACCTTC
d_call: .; j_call: TRBJ1-5; v_call: TRBV28; clone_size: .; cdr3_aa: CASSSQNQPQHF; cdr3_nt: TGTGCCAGCAGTTCGCAGAATCAGCCCCAGCATTTT
d_call: .; j_call: TRBJ2-2; v_call: TRBV15; clone_size: once; cdr3_aa: CATSRDSGHPPGELFF; cdr3_nt: TGTGCCACCAGCAGAGATAGTGGACACCCTCCCGGGGAGCTGTTTTTT
d_call: .; j_call: TRBJ2-1; v_call: TRBV5-4; clone_size: .; cdr3_aa: CASSLKRGLNEQFF; cdr3_nt: TGTGCCAGCAGCTTGAAGAGGGGCTTGAATGAGCAGTTCTTC
d_call: TRBD1; j_call: TRBJ1-1; v_call: TRBV7-9; clone_size: .; cdr3_aa: CASSFGQGAFF; cdr3_nt: TGTGCCAGCAGCTTCGGACAGGGAGCTTTCTTT
d_call: .; j_call: TRBJ1-1; v_call: TRBV20-1; clone_size: .; cdr3_aa: CSARRGAEAFF; cdr3_nt: TGCAGTGCTAGGAGGGGTGCGGAAGCTTTCTTT
d_call: .; j_call: TRBJ2-7; v_call: TRBV19; clone_size: .; cdr3_aa: CASSMVRGSYEQYF; cdr3_nt: TGTGCCAGTAGTATGGTTAGAGGGTCCTACGAGCAGTACTTC
d_call: TRBD2; j_call: TRBJ2-5; v_call: TRBV9; clone_size: .; cdr3_aa: CASSGRLAGGETQYF; cdr3_nt: TGTGCCAGCAGCGGACGACTAGCGGGCGGGGAGACCCAGTACTTC
d_call: .; j_call: TRBJ2-7; v_call: TRBV7-6; clone_size: .; cdr3_aa: CASSNGRSYEQYF; cdr3_nt: TGTGCCAGCAGCAATGGGCGTTCCTACGAGCAGTACTTC
d_call: .; j_call: TRBJ2-7; v_call: TRBV28; clone_size: .; cdr3_aa: CASRFQNYEQYF; cdr3_nt: TGTGCCAGCAGGTTCCAGAACTACGAGCAGTACTTC
d_call: .; j_call: TRBJ1-2; v_call: TRBV2; clone_size: once; cdr3_aa: CASSEIGGGSYGYTF; cdr3_nt: TGTGCCAGCAGTGAAATAGGGGGAGGCAGCTATGGCTACACCTTC
d_call: .; j_call: TRBJ2-7; v_call: TRBV14; clone_size: .; cdr3_aa: CASSQVNFRRVDEQYF; cdr3_nt: TGTGCCAGCAGCCAAGTAAATTTCCGGAGAGTGGACGAGCAGTACTTC
d_call: .; j_call: TRBJ1-2; v_call: TRBV2; clone_size: .; cdr3_aa: CASRDSNYGYTF; cdr3_nt: TGTGCCAGCAGGGACAGTAACTATGGCTACACCTTC
d_call: .; j_call: TRBJ1-2; v_call: TRBV7-8; clone_size: .; cdr3_aa: CASSLGGDPTWGGYTF; cdr3_nt: TGTGCCAGCAGCCTCGGGGGTGACCCTACCTGGGGTGGCTACACCTTC
d_call: .; j_call: TRBJ1-1; v_call: TRBV4-3; clone_size: .; cdr3_aa: CASSQDGAGMNTEAFF; cdr3_nt: TGCGCCAGCAGCCAAGACGGGGCAGGAATGAACACTGAAGCTTTCTTT
d_call: .; j_call: TRBJ1-3; v_call: TRBV11-2; clone_size: .; cdr3_aa: CASSLDYGRVHWSGNTIYF; cdr3_nt: TGTGCCAGCAGCTTAGATTACGGACGGGTACATTGGTCTGGAAACACCATATATTTT
d_call: .; j_call: TRBJ1-1; v_call: TRBV11-3; clone_size: .; cdr3_aa: CASSLESNTEAFF; cdr3_nt: TGTGCCAGCAGCTTAGAGTCGAACACTGAAGCTTTCTTT
d_call: TRBD1; j_call: TRBJ2-6; v_call: TRBV28; clone_size: .; cdr3_aa: CASSPWTGDGANVLTF; cdr3_nt: TGTGCCAGCAGTCCCTGGACAGGGGACGGGGCCAACGTCCTGACTTTC
d_call: .; j_call: TRBJ1-1; v_call: TRBV27; clone_size: .; cdr3_aa: CASSFRQFYTEAFF; cdr3_nt: TGTGCCAGCAGTTTCAGGCAATTCTACACTGAAGCTTTCTTT
d_call: .; j_call: TRBJ2-7; v_call: TRBV11-2; clone_size: .; cdr3_aa: CASSLAGRETSEQYF; cdr3_nt: TGTGCCAGCAGCTTAGCGGGGAGAGAAACCTCCGAGCAGTACTTC
d_call: TRBD1; j_call: TRBJ2-7; v_call: TRBV7-8; clone_size: .; cdr3_aa: CASSLVWDRVYEQYF; cdr3_nt: TGTGCCAGCAGCTTAGTGTGGGACAGGGTCTACGAGCAGTACTTC